This TCR beta chain was recovered during a study of blood T cell repertoires in COVID-19. Turning to the study itself: PBMCs, B-cell-depleted T cells, or T cells were the source of the cDNA or gDNA that made up the material.

Followed longitudinally, the Seattle patients had been enrolled during active infection. Authors' analysis steps: Using reference gene primer amplification, nucleated cell counts were estimated. Repertoires were generated with immunoSEQ multiplex PCR, while TCRdb's copy carries only in-frame clones and drops some. V, J and clone size are taken as reported in that table, and D and trimming were inferred from the DNA itself. Of approximately 300,000 clones in the sample, around 90% were seen once. V shed 6 bases and J 7 bases; nucleotides not matched to a gene: 12. The CDR3 spans 15 residues. Germline lookup yields CDR1 MNHEY and CDR2 SVGAGI.

The chain carries TRBV6-5 and TRBJ2-1, with 7 nucleotides matching TRBD1. This receptor was taken from a woman in her twenties or thirties with COVID-19, enrolled during active disease. The sample comprised peripheral blood. This chain's CDR3 is CASSLEVAGGNEQFF. Written as DNA, the CDR3 is TGTGCCAGCAGCCTCGAGGTCGCAGGGGGAAATGAGCAGTTCTTC.